This T cell receptor (beta chain) appears in the sequencing data of a study of tumor-infiltrating lymphocytes in primary liver carcinoma. Points from the study as a whole: Bulk unsorted samples prevented comparison of CD4+ and CD8+ repertoires.

V gave up 4 bases and J gave up 6 bases; unmatched junction bases: 5. Germline V gives CDR1 SGHNT, CDR2 YYREEE (reference sequence). This CDR3 region has 15 residues. RNA isolated from unsorted whole blood supplied the blood RNA, with germline DNA also extracted. Priming with a constant-region primer yielded TCR beta cDNA from about 450 ng total RNA. ARM-PCR was slightly modified, and three nested multiplex PCR rounds with it gave rise to the TCR beta libraries. Use of TRBV1-TRBV30 forward primers with a C-beta reverse primer characterized the first two PCR rounds, which lasted around 10 cycles each. TCRdb analysed the multiplex PCR reads with MiXCR anew, one entry per CDR3 protein. The table includes fewer than 400,000 distinct CDR3 sequences, more than 55% detected once. This clonotype has just a few counts. Its antigen is not known.

The material sequenced was peripheral blood. The sequence derives from a man between 35 and 55 years old with primary liver carcinoma and hepatitis B virus infection. This rearrangement joins TRBV5-4 to TRBJ2-1; TRBD2 matches at 12 bases. The CDR3 loop reads CASSPGLAGFNEQFF. The CDR3 coding sequence is TGTGCCAGCAGCCCCGGACTAGCGGGATTCAATGAGCAGTTCTTC.